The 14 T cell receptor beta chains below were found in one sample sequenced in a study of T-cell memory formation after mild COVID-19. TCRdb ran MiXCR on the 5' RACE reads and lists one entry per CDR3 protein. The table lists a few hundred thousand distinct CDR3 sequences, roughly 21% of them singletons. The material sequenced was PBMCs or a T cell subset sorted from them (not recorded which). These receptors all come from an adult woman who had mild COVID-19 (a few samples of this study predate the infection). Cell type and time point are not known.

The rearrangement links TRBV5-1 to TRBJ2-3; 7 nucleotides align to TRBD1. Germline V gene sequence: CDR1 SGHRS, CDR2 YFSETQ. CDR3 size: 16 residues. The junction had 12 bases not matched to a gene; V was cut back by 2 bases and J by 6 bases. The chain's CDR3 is CASSFDGQVARDTQYF. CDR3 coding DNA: TGCGCCAGCAGCTTTGACGGACAGGTCGCTCGGGATACGCAGTATTTT.

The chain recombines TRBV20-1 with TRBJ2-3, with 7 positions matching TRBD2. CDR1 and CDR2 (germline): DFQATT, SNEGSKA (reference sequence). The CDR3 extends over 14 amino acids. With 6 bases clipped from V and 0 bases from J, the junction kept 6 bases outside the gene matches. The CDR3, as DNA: TGCAGTGCCCTAGCGGTCTCTAGCACAGATACGCAGTATTTT. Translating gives CSALAVSSTDTQYF.

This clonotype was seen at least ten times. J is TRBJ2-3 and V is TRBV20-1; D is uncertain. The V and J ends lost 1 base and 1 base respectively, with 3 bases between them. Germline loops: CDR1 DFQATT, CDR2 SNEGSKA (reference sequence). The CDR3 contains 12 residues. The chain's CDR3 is CSARAGTDTQYF. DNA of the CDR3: TGCAGTGCTAGAGCGGGCACAGATACGCAGTATTTT.

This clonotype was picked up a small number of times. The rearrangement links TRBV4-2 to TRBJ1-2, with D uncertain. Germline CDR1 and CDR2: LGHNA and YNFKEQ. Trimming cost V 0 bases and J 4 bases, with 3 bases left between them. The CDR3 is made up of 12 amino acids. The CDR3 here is CASSQDAYGYTF. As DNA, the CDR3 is TGTGCCAGCAGCCAAGATGCCTATGGCTACACCTTC.

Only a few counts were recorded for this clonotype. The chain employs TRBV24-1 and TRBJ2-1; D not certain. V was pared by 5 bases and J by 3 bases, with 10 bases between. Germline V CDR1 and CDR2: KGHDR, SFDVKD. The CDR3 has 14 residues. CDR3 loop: CATSGDQSYNEQFF. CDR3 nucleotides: TGTGCCACCAGTGGGGATCAAAGCTACAATGAGCAGTTCTTC.

For the CDR3, the DNA is TGTGCCAGCAGCCCCGGGACCAATCCAAAAGAGACCCAGTACTTC. Its protein product is CASSPGTNPKETQYF. The chain uses TRBV2 and TRBJ2-5; D might be TRBD1 or TRBD2, each matching 5 bases. CDR1 is SNHLY, CDR2 FYNNEI, per germline. The V gene lost 6 bases and the J gene lost 3 bases, with 17 bases spanning the gap. The CDR3 runs to 15 residues.

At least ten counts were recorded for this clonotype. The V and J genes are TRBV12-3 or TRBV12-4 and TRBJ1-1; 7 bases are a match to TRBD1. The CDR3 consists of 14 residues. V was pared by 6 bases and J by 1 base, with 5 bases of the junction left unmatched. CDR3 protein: CASSPTGRNTEAFF. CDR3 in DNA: TGTGCCAGCAGCCCGACAGGGAGGAACACTGAAGCTTTCTTT.

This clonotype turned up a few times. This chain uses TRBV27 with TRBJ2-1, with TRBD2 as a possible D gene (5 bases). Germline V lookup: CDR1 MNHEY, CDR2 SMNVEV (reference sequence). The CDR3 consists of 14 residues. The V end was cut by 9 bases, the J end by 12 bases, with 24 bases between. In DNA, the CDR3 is TGTGCCAGTACGATCCGGGATCCCAGTTTGGGGCAGTTCTTC. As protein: CASTIRDPSLGQFF.

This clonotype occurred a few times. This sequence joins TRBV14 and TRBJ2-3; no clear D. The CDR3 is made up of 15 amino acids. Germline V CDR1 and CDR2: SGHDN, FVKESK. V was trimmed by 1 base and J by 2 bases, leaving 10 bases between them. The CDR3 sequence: CASSQGASTTDTQYF. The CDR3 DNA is TGTGCCAGCAGCCAAGGGGCATCCACCACAGATACGCAGTATTTT.

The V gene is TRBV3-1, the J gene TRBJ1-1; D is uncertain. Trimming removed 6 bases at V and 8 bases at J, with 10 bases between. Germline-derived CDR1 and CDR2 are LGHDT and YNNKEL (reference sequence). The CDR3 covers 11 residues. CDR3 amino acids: CASRRGGEAFF. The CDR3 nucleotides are TGTGCCAGCAGACGAGGAGGAGAAGCTTTCTTT.

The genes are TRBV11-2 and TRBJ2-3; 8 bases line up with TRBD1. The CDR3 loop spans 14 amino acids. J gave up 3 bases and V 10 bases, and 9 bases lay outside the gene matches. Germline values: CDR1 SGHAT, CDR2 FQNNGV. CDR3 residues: CATLDREITDTQYF. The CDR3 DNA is TGTGCCACCTTGGACAGGGAGATAACAGATACGCAGTATTTT.

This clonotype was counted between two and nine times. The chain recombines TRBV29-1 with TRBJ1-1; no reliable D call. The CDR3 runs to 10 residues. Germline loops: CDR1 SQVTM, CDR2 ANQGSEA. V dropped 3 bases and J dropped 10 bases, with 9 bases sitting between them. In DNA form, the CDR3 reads TGCAGCGTTGATTCTGGGGTAGCTTTCTTT. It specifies CSVDSGVAFF. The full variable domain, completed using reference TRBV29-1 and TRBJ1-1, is SAVISQKPSRDICQRGTSLTIQCQVDSQVTMMFWYRQQPGQSLTLIATANQGSEATYESGFVIDKFPISRPNLTFSTLTVSNMSPEDSSIYLCSVDSGVAFFGQGTRLTVV.

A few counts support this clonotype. DNA for the CDR3: TGTGCCAGCAGCCCCTACCGGACTTACGATGAGCAGTTCTTC. It specifies CASSPYRTYDEQFF. The chain joins TRBV7-3 to TRBJ2-1; tentatively, D is TRBD2 (5 bases). Germline values: CDR1 SGHTA, CDR2 FQGTGA. The CDR3 runs 14 residues. V was clipped by 5 bases and J by 8 bases, with 16 bases between them. Looking up the rest from reference TRBV7-3 and TRBJ2-1 gives the full variable domain: GAGVSQTPSNKVTEKGKYVELRCDPISGHTALYWYRQSLGQGPEFLIYFQGTGAADDSGLPNDRFFAVRPEGSVSTLKIQRTERGDSAVYLCASSPYRTYDEQFFGPGTRLTVL.

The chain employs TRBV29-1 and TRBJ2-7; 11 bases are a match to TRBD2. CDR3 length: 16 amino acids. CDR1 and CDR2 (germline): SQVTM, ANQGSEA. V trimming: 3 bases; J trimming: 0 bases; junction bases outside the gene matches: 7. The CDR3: CSVEVMLAGGSYEQYF. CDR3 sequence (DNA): TGCAGCGTTGAGGTAATGCTAGCGGGAGGCTCCTACGAGCAGTACTTC.